This T cell receptor (beta chain) was recorded in a study of monozygotic twins with inflammatory bowel disease (dated by TCRdb to between 2019 and 2020). About the full investigation: The full study comprised approximately 28 monozygotic twin pairs: nine German pairs (four IBD-concordant, five IBD-discordant) and 19 IBD-discordant Danish pairs. Within discordant pairs, disease-associated traits were sought mainly by comparing IBD patients with their genetically identical healthy co-twins. Each individual had, on average, about 151 000 unique TCRalpha sequences and 181 000 unique TCRbeta sequences available for analysis.

Overall results and qualifications from the work: The analysis was unable to tell apart different T cell subtypes. IBD patients shared fewer clonotypes with other individuals than healthy twins did, most markedly in patients showing signs of disease activity. Repertoire similarity did not differ between concordant and discordant twins, possibly due to limited statistical power. The results gave no support for a single strong signal or clonotype linked to IBD. IBD patients had lower TCRbeta repertoire diversity, measured by the inverse Simpson index, than their healthy co-twins. Because patients received different immunosuppressive treatments, the repertoires may have picked up extra background noise and variability between individuals.

CDR1 and CDR2 are read off the germline V gene as MNHEY and SVGAGI. The CDR3, cysteine through phenylalanine, is 15 amino acids long. A DNA sequence was not provided. Remarks on this clonotype: This receptor's antigen is unknown.

To prepare the library, 5' RACE was applied. The input for every TCR library was 3500 ng of total RNA. cDNA was synthesized with SMARTScribe reverse transcriptase in eight separate reactions per sample. During cDNA synthesis, template switching was used to introduce unique molecular identifiers that contained a 6-nucleotide sample barcode. Two nested PCRs of approximately 16 and 10 cycles amplified the TCRalpha and TCRbeta cDNA, and bead purification followed each PCR. Before amplification, the cDNA was treated with uracil DNA-glycosylase and purified using the QIAquick PCR purification kit. The second PCR was the step at which Illumina TruSeq-compatible adapters and sample-specific barcodes were added. TapeStation and Qubit were used to check library quality and concentration, and roughly 4.8 ng of each library went into the pool. Sequencing of pooled libraries was carried out on an Illumina HiSeq2500 single-index Rapid Run using 2 x 100 bp reads and custom sequencing primers. Per the authors' processing: UMI-based consensus assembly with MiGEC version 1.2.6 was used to correct PCR and sequencing errors. MiXCR version 2.1.1 handled V(D)J alignment, clonotype assembly and CDR3 extraction. Normalisation of gene usage, clonotype sharing and MAIT/NKT TCR abundance was achieved by analysing the top 1000, 10 000 and 20 000 clonotypes per sample. Diversity was computed as the inverse Simpson index with the vegan R package after downsampling to 27 000 UMIs. Paired Mann-Whitney U tests were applied to discordant twin pairs, and Benjamini-Hochberg correction was used for multiple testing. TCRdb reanalyzed the reads, keeping one entry per CDR3 protein sequence and omitting DNA. These V and J calls are TCRdb output, not the study's own analysis. The sample's records list around 230,000 distinct CDR3 sequences. The biggest ten clones account for approximately 1.6% of the sample.

From each donor, a roughly 2.5 ml peripheral blood sample was collected into PAXgene tubes and stored at -80 degrees C. Total RNA was isolated from whole blood with the PAXgene blood miRNA kit on an automated QIAcube, without T cell sorting. Peripheral blood from monozygotic twin pairs, either concordant or discordant for inflammatory bowel disease, underwent deep TCRalpha and TCRbeta repertoire profiling that used unique molecular barcoding. For every twin pair, smoking habits were documented, and each individual was categorised as a current, former or never smoker. This chain is built from TRBV6-5 and TRBJ1-6. The sequencing input was blood. The clonotype was recovered from a human donor with ulcerative colitis or Crohn's disease, or a healthy co-twin of an affected twin (not recorded which). The CDR3 region reads CASSYMAASNSPLHF.